This TCR beta chain was recovered during a study of blood T cells in healthy people across ages. Study-wide results and caveats: More naive CD4+ cells and higher diversity were found in long-lived than in aged donors. Strong correlation was found linking TCR beta diversity to naive T cell percentage. Reliance upon unsorted PBMCs precluded definitive naive versus antigen-experienced comparison.

A few counts support this clonotype. Antigen: not known. Trimming pared 0 bases from V and 2 bases from J, leaving 9 bases between. In germline, CDR1 is KGHDR, CDR2 SFDVKD. The CDR3 runs to 15 residues. Each donor gave ten milliliters of peripheral blood. PCR was performed a second time for about 7 to 11 cycles using a sample-barcoded 5' primer and a J-beta primer mix. TCRdb called the 5' RACE reads again in MiXCR, with one record for every CDR3 protein. The sample has 760,000 or so distinct CDR3 sequences, just under 25% seen once. The same sample was also used in a study of T cells of mothers and their children.

The material sequenced was blood. The chain combines TRBV24-1 with TRBJ2-5; D gene unclear. The sequence derives from a boy between 10 and 17 years old in good health. DNA of the CDR3: TGTGCCACCAGTGATTTGGCGCCTTTACAAGAGACCCAGTACTTC. This gives the protein CATSDLAPLQETQYF.